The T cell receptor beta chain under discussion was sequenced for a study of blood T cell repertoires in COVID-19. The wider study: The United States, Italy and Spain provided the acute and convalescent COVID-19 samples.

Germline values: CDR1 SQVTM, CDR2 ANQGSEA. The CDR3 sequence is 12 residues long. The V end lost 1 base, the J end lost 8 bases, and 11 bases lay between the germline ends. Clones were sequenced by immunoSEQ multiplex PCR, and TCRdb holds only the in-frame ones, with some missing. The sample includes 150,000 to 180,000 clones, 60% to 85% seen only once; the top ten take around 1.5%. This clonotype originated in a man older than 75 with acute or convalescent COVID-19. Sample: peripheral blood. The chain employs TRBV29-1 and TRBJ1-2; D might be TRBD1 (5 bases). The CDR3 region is CSVEGGTGGYTF. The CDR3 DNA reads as TGCAGCGTTGAAGGCGGGACGGGAGGCTACACCTTC.